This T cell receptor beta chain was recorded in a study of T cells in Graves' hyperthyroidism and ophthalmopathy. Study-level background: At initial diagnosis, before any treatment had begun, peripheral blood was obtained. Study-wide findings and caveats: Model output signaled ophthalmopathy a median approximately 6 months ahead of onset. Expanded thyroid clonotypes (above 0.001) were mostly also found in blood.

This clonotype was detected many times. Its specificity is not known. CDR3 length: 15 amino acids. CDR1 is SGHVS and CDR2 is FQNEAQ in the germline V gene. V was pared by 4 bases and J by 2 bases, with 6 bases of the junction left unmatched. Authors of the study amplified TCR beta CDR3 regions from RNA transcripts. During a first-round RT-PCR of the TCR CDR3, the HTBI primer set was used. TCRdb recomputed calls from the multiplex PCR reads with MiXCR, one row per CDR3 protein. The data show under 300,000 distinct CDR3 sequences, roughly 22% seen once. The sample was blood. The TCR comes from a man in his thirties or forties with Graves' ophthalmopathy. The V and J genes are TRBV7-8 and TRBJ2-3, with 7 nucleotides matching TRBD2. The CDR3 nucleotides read TGTGCCAGCAGCTCAACTAGCGCCGCCACAGATACGCAGTATTTT. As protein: CASSSTSAATDTQYF.